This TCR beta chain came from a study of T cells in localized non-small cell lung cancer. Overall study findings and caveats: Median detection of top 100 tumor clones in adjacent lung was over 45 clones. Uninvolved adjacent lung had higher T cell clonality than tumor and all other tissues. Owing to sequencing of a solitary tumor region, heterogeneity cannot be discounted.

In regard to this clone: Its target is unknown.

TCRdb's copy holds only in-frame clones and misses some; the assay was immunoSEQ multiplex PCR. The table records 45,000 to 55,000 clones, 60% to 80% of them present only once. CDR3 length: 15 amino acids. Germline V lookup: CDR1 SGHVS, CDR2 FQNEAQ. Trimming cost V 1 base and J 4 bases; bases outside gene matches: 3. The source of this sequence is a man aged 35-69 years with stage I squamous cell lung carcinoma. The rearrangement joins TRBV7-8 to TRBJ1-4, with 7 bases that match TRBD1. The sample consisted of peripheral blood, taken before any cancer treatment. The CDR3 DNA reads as TGTGCCAGCAGCTTAGGGACAGGCCATAATGAAAAACTGTTTTTT. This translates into CASSLGTGHNEKLFF.